This T cell receptor beta chain emerged from a study of blood T cell repertoires in COVID-19. Across the study: The analysed material was cDNA or gDNA that came from T cells, B-cell-depleted T cells, or PBMCs.

The CDR3 covers 14 residues. Germline lookup yields CDR1 SGHNT and CDR2 YYREEE (reference sequence). Trimming stripped 4 bases from V and 3 bases from J, with 11 bases between. Enrolled through a virtual design, the participants were between about 18 and 100 years of age and came from under 30 US areas. Clinical history reported by participants formed the basis on which cohorts were assigned. Symptom resolution, clearance, or two negative PCRs marked the recovered donors of Cohort 3. Only one count was recorded for this clone. Profiling relied on immunoSEQ multiplex PCR, and the TCRdb table lists in-frame clones only, not all of them. This table holds about 390,000 clones, around 87% found once.

Material for sequencing was PBMCs or T cells enriched from blood (not recorded which). This receptor was obtained from a woman in her forties or fifties who had recovered from COVID-19. The V gene is TRBV5-4, the J gene TRBJ1-3; D uncertain. CDR3 bases: TGTGCCAGCAGCCTAGGAGGTTTTGGAAACACCATATATTTT. Its protein product is CASSLGGFGNTIYF.